Listed here is a single TCR beta chain. The data derive from a study of T cell responses to AZD1222 COVID-19 vaccine. The germline V gene has CDR1 GTSNPN and CDR2 SVGIG (reference sequence). J lost 4 bases, V lost 3 bases, and 6 bases had no gene match. CDR3 size: 14 residues. Measured with immunoSEQ multiplex PCR; TCRdb has only the in-frame clones, and not every one. Among 100,000 to 150,000 clones listed, around 87% were seen once. The input for sequencing was peripheral blood, taken on day 0 of AZD1222 vaccination. This sequence joins TRBV30 and TRBJ1-5, with 7 nucleotides matching TRBD1. The sequence was collected from an adult in good health. The CDR3 DNA is TGTGCCTGGAGCCGGGACAGAATTAATCAGCCCCAGCATTTT. This sequence encodes CAWSRDRINQPQHF.